The entry that follows covers one TCR beta chain sequence. Its matching antigen is unknown. Each donor was healthy, and each was a bone marrow donor. These data originate in a study of cytomegalovirus exposure and HLA in healthy donors. Study-wide results and caveats: Trimming of TCR beta V- and J-genes showed a link, identified in a later analysis, to a missense DCLRE1C variant. Within an earlier analysis, most TCR beta V segments proved productive either about 90% or about 30% of the time. An analysis that was carried out later associated 16,000 or so TCR beta sequences with HLA alleles at 0.05 false discovery rate.

J gave up 0 bases and V 8 bases, and 2 bases lay outside the gene matches. The CDR3 spans 13 residues. The germline CDR1 and CDR2 sequences are MNHNS and SASEGT. In the PCR, 60 Vbeta and 13 Jbeta primers were used. Here immunoSEQ multiplex PCR was the method, and the copy in TCRdb shows in-frame clones only, minus some. The data contain fewer than 130,000 clones, 65% to 80% of them seen just once; the ten biggest clones take up 2.5% to 3%. The sequencing sample was made of PBMCs. The sequence was collected from a woman in her sixties in good health and CMV-seropositive. The genes are TRBV6-1 and TRBJ1-2; TRBD1 matches 8 bases. The CDR3 sequence is CASLTGANYGYTF. The CDR3, as DNA: TGTGCCAGCCTGACAGGGGCTAACTATGGCTACACCTTC.